The 17 T cell receptor beta chains below come from one sample, sequenced in a study of blood T cell repertoires in COVID-19. Here immunoSEQ multiplex PCR was the method, and the copy in TCRdb shows in-frame clones only, minus some. The sample has about 31,000 clones, 89% seen once. Sequenced sample: peripheral blood. Receptors were obtained from a middle-aged woman with active or convalescent COVID-19.

This rearrangement joins TRBV4-2 to TRBJ2-5, with a possible D match to TRBD2 (6 bases). Per germline, CDR1 LGHNA and CDR2 YNFKEQ. V was clipped by 4 bases and J by 3 bases, with 15 bases between them. This CDR3 is 15 amino acids long. The CDR3 loop reads CASSPQAASEETQYF. CDR3 sequence (DNA): TGTGCCAGCAGCCCGCAAGCTGCTAGCGAAGAGACCCAGTACTTC.

Remarks on this clone: One junction end disagrees with the germline gene, perhaps due to a read error. This chain joins TRBV28 and TRBJ2-7; no definite D call. From germline, CDR1 is MDHEN and CDR2 SYDVKM. The CDR3 has 13 amino acids. CDR3 bases: TGTGCCAGCAGTTTATCGAACCCCTACGCGCAGTACTTC. Protein sequence: CASSLSNPYAQYF.

This clone was detected once. In DNA, the CDR3 is TGTGCCAGCAGCTTGACCTCAACAGGGGCCCCATCCTACGAGCAGTACTTC. Its translation: CASSLTSTGAPSYEQYF. The chain uses TRBV13 and TRBJ2-7, with 7 positions matching TRBD1. This CDR3 is 17 amino acids long. In germline, CDR1 is PRHDT, CDR2 FYEKMQ (reference sequence). The V gene end was trimmed by 3 bases and the J gene end by 1 base; junction bases not matched to a gene: 12.

The rearrangement links TRBV11-3 to TRBJ2-2; 14 nucleotides match TRBD2. The CDR3 spans 16 residues. The V segment lost 4 bases and the J segment 3 bases; nucleotides outside the gene matches: 1. Germline CDR1 SGHNT, CDR2 YENEEA. The CDR3 region is CASSWGLAGDTGELFF. The CDR3 DNA follows: TGTGCCAGCAGCTGGGGACTAGCGGGAGACACCGGGGAGCTGTTTTTT.

J is TRBJ2-7 and V is TRBV28; 7 bases map to TRBD1. With V trimmed by 6 bases and J by 0 bases, 35 bases remained unmatched. The CDR3 runs 24 residues. CDR1 and CDR2 from the germline V gene are MDHEN and SYDVKM. This CDR3 reads CASSTRWGQRASASPEPPSYEQYF. CDR3 sequence (DNA): TGTGCCAGCAGCACCCGTTGGGGACAGAGGGCGTCGGCTAGCCCAGAACCCCCCTCCTACGAGCAGTACTTC. Full variable domain (missing parts from reference TRBV28 and TRBJ2-7): DVKVTQSSRYLVKRTGEKVFLECVQDMDHENMFWYRQDPGLGLRLIYFSYDVKMKEKGDIPEGYSVSREKKERFSLILESASTNQTSMYLCASSTRWGQRASASPEPPSYEQYFGPGTRLTVT.

The chain has TRBV6-5 and TRBJ1-5, with no clear D. V dropped 10 bases and J dropped 2 bases, with 15 bases sitting between them. Germline V lookup: CDR1 MNHEY, CDR2 SVGAGI. The CDR3 runs to 14 residues. CDR3 sequence reads: CAIFPDGGNQPQHF. Here the CDR3 DNA reads TGTGCCATTTTCCCGGACGGGGGCAATCAGCCCCAGCATTTT.

The CDR3 region is CASSLGGADTEAFF. CDR3 bases: TGCGCCAGCAGCTTGGGGGGCGCGGACACTGAAGCTTTCTTT. The chain links TRBV5-1 to TRBJ1-1; tentatively, D is TRBD1 (5 bases). The CDR3 runs to 14 residues. V was clipped by 0 bases and J by 3 bases, with 9 bases between them. Germline V gives CDR1 SGHRS, CDR2 YFSETQ. The whole variable domain, remainder taken from reference TRBV5-1 and TRBJ1-1, is KAGVTQTPRYLIKTRGQQVTLSCSPISGHRSVSWYQQTPGQGLQFLFEYFSETQRNKGNFPGRFSGRQFSNSRSEMNVSTLELGDSALYLCASSLGGADTEAFFGQGTRLTVV.

The CDR3 coding sequence is TGCGCCAGCAGTGAGGCAGCACGTGGACAGGGAGCTAACTATGGCTACACCTTC. It yields the protein CASSEAARGQGANYGYTF. The chain couples TRBV10-2 to TRBJ1-2, with 8 bases aligning to TRBD1. From germline, CDR1 is WSHSY and CDR2 SAAADI. The CDR3 has 18 residues. With 2 bases clipped from V and 0 bases from J, the junction kept 11 bases outside the gene matches.

This chain uses TRBV11-3 with TRBJ2-3; 10 positions agree with TRBD2. The germline CDR1 and CDR2 sequences are SGHNT and YENEEA. With V trimmed by 1 base and J by 2 bases, 3 bases remained unmatched. The CDR3 runs 16 residues. The CDR3 DNA reads as TGTGCCAGCAGCTTAGCTCTAGCGGGAGACACAGATACGCAGTATTTT. Translation: CASSLALAGDTDTQYF.

This chain links TRBV28 with TRBJ1-4; 7 bases match TRBD1. Germline V gene lookup returns CDR1 MDHEN and CDR2 SYDVKM. The CDR3 runs 15 residues. Germline trimming cut 5 bases from V and 0 bases from J; bases unmatched to any gene: 3. This CDR3 reads CASSPQGATNEKLFF. The CDR3, as DNA: TGTGCCAGCAGTCCTCAGGGGGCAACTAATGAAAAACTGTTTTTT. The full variable domain, with the rest looked up from reference TRBV28 and TRBJ1-4, is DVKVTQSSRYLVKRTGEKVFLECVQDMDHENMFWYRQDPGLGLRLIYFSYDVKMKEKGDIPEGYSVSREKKERFSLILESASTNQTSMYLCASSPQGATNEKLFFGSGTQLSVL.

The chain carries TRBV6-1 and TRBJ1-1; possibly TRBD1 for D (6 bases). The germline CDR1 and CDR2 sequences are MNHNS and SASEGT. This CDR3 has 15 residues. With 0 bases removed from V and 6 bases from J, the gap between germline ends came to 14 bases. In nucleotides, the CDR3 is TGTGCCAGCAGTGAAGCGCAGGGGTTGGCCGCTGAAGCTTTCTTT. Its protein product is CASSEAQGLAAEAFF.

The chain recombines TRBV4-1 with TRBJ1-2, with 10 bases aligning to TRBD1. V lost 3 bases and J lost 0; bases outside the gene matches: 7. The CDR3 has 17 amino acids. Germline CDR1 reads MGHRA; CDR2 reads YSYEKL. The CDR3 region is CASSHQDRGDTNYGYTF. The CDR3 region has the DNA TGCGCCAGCAGCCATCAGGACAGGGGGGATACTAACTATGGCTACACCTTC.

This clone is medium-sized. The chain couples TRBV11-2 to TRBJ1-5, with D tentatively TRBD1 (5 bases). The CDR3 totals 15 residues. Trimming pared 1 base from V and 6 bases from J, leaving 13 bases between. Germline V CDR1 and CDR2: SGHAT, FQNNGV. The CDR3, as DNA: TGTGCCAGCAGCTTAGCTCTGGGGGAGGCTCAGCCCCAGCATTTT. Translating it yields CASSLALGEAQPQHF.

V usage is TRBV29-1 and J usage is TRBJ1-1; tentative D call: TRBD1 (6 bases). The CDR3 contains 14 residues. Germline values: CDR1 SQVTM, CDR2 ANQGSEA. V lost 6 bases and J lost 0, with 14 bases in between. This CDR3 reads CSVGRDTMNTEAFF. As DNA, the CDR3 is TGCAGCGTGGGCCGGGACACCATGAACACTGAAGCTTTCTTT.

The chain carries TRBV3-1 (or the pseudogene TRBV3-2) and TRBJ1-2; D remains unclear. V was clipped by 0 bases and J by 7 bases, with 12 bases between them. Germline CDR1 and CDR2: LGHDT and YNNKEL (reference sequence). The CDR3 length is 14 residues. The CDR3 is CASSQESASGGYTF. CDR3 nucleotides: TGTGCCAGCAGCCAAGAGTCAGCCAGCGGTGGCTACACCTTC.

This rearrangement joins TRBV28 to TRBJ2-3; 10 bases fit TRBD2. With V trimmed by 8 bases and J by 2 bases, 7 bases remained unmatched. Germline V CDR1 and CDR2: MDHEN, SYDVKM. The CDR3 is 15 residues long. The CDR3 region has the DNA TGTGCCAGCCGGGGTAGCGGGGGGATCACAGATACGCAGTATTTT. Amino acids: CASRGSGGITDTQYF.

This clone was detected a few times. The chain employs TRBV25-1 and TRBJ1-2; 8 bases are shared with TRBD1. The germline CDR1 and CDR2 sequences are MGHDK and SYGVNS. CDR3 length: 15 residues. V shed 5 bases and J 2 bases; nucleotides not matched to a gene: 7. The CDR3 DNA reads as TGTGCCAGCAGTAGGCAACAGGGGGGGAACTATGGCTACACCTTC. Its protein product is CASSRQQGGNYGYTF.